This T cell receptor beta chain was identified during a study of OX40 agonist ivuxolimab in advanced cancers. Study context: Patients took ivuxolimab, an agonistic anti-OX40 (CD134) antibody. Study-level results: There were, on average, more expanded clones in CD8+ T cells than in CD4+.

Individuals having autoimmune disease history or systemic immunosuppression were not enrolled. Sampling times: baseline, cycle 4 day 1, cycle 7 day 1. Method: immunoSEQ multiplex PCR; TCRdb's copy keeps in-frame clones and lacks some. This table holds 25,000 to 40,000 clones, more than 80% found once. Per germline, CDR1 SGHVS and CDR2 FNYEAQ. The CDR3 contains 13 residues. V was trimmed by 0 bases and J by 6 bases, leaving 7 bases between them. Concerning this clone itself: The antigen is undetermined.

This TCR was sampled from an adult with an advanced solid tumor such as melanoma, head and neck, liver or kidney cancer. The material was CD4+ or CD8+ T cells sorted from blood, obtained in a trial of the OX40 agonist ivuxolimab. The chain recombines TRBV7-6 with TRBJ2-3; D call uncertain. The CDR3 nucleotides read TGTGCCAGCAGCTTAGCCACAGTGGATACGCAGTATTTT. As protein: CASSLATVDTQYF.